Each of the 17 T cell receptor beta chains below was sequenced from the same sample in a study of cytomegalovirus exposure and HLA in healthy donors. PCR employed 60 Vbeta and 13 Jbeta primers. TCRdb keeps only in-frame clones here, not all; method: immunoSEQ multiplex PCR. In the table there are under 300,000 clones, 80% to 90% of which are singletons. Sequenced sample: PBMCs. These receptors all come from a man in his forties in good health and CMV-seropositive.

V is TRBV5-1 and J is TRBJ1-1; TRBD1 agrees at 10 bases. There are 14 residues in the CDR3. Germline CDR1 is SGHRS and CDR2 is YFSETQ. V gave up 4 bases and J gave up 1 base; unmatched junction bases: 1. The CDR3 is CASSGQGGNTEAFF. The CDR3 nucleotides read TGCGCCAGCAGCGGACAGGGGGGGAACACTGAAGCTTTCTTT.

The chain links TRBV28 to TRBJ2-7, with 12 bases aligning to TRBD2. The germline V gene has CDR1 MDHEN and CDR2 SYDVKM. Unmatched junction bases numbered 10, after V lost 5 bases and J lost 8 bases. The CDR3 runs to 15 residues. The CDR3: CASSLTSGGLLKQYF. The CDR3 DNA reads TGTGCCAGCAGTCTGACTAGCGGGGGCCTCTTGAAGCAGTACTTC.

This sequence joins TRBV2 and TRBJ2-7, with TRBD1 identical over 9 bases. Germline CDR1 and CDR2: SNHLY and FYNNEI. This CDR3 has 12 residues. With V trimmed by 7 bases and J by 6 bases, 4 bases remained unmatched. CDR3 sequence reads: CASKGDRAEQYF. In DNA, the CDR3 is TGTGCCAGCAAAGGGGACAGGGCCGAGCAGTACTTC.

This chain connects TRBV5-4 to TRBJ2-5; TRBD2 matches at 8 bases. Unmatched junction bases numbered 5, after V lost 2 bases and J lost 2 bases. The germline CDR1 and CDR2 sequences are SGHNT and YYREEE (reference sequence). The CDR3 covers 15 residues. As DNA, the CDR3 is TGTGCCAGCAGCTTCAAGGTAGCGGGGCAAGAGACCCAGTACTTC. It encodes CASSFKVAGQETQYF.

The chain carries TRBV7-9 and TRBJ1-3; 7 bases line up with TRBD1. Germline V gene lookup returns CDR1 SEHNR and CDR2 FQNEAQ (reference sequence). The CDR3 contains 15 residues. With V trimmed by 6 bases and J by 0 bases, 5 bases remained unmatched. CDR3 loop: CASSRDSLSGNTIYF. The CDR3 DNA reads TGTGCCAGCAGTCGGGACAGCCTCTCTGGAAACACCATATATTTT.

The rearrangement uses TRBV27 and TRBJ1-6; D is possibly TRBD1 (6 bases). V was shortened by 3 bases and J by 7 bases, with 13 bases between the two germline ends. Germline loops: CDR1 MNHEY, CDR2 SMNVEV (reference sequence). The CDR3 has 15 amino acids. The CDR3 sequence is CASSFRQAFNSPLHF. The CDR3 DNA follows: TGTGCCAGCAGTTTCAGACAGGCCTTCAATTCACCCCTCCACTTT.

This CDR3 reads CASVTSGRVYEQYF. The CDR3 DNA reads TGTGCCAGCGTTACTAGCGGGAGAGTCTACGAGCAGTACTTC. The rearrangement links TRBV28 to TRBJ2-7, with 11 bases matching TRBD2. J was trimmed by 3 bases and V by 8 bases; bases with no gene match: 6. Germline CDR1 MDHEN, CDR2 SYDVKM. The CDR3 length is 14 residues.

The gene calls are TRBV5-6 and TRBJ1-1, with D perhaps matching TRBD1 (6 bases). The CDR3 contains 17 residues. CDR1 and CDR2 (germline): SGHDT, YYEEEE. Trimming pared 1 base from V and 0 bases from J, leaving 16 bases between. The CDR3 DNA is TGTGCCAGCAGCTTGTGGGCAGGGGCCCTTATGAACACTGAAGCTTTCTTT. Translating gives CASSLWAGALMNTEAFF.

The CDR3 loop reads CASSLSTNSGELFF. The CDR3 DNA follows: TGTGCCAGCAGCTTAAGTACCAACTCCGGGGAGCTGTTTTTT. This sequence joins TRBV7-6 and TRBJ2-2, with unresolved D. The germline V and J ends were trimmed by 2 bases and 6 bases, with 10 bases remaining between them. CDR1 SGHVS and CDR2 FNYEAQ come from the germline V gene. The CDR3 runs 14 residues.

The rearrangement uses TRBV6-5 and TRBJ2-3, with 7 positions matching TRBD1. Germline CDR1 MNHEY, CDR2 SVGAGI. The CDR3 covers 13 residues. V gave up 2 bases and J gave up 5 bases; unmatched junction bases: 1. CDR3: CASSYAGGDTQYF. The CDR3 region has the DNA TGTGCCAGCAGTTACGCAGGGGGAGATACGCAGTATTTT.

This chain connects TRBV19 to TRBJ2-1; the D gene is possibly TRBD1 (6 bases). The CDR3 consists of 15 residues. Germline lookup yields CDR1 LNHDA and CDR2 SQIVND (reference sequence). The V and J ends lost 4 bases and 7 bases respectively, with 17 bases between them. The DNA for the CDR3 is TGTGCCAGTAGTAACGGACAGAAGGTCCTTAATGAGCAGTTCTTC. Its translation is CASSNGQKVLNEQFF.

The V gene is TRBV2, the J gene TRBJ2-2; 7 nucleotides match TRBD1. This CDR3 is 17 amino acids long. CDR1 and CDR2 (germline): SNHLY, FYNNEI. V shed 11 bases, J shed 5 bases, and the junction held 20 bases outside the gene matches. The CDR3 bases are TGTGCCGTGCCCCGGGACAGTACGATGGCCTTTACCGGGGAGCTGTTTTTT. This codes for CAVPRDSTMAFTGELFF.

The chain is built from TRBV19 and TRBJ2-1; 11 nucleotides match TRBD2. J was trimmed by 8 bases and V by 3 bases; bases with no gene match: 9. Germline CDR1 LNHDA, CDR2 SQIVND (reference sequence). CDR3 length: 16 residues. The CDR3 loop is CASSIQLAGGGDEQFF. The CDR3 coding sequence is TGTGCCAGTAGTATTCAGCTAGCGGGAGGTGGCGATGAGCAGTTCTTC.

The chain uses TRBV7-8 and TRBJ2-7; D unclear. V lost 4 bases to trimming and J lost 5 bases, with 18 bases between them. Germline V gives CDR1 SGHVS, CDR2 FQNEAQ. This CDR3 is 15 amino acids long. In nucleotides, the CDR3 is TGTGCCAGCAGCTCTCTGCGGATAAGTCATGACGAGCAGTACTTC. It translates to CASSSLRISHDEQYF.

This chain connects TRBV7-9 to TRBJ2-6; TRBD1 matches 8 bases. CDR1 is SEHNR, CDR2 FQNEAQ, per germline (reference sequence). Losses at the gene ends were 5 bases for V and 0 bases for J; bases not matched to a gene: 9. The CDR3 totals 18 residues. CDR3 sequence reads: CASSDTGTGLSGANVLTF. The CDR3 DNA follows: TGTGCCAGCAGCGACACCGGGACAGGACTCTCTGGGGCCAACGTCCTGACTTTC.

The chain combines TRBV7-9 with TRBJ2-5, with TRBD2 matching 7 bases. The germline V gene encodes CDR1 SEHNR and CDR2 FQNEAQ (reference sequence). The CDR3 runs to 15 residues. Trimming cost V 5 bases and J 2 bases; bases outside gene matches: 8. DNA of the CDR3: TGTGCCAGCAGCCCAGAACTAGCGTTGCAAGAGACCCAGTACTTC. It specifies CASSPELALQETQYF.

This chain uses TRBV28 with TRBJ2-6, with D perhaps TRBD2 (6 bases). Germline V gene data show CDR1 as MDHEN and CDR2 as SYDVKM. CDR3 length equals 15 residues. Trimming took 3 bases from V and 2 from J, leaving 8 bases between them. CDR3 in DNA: TGTGCCAGCAGTTTGGGGGGAACTGGGGCCAACGTCCTGACTTTC. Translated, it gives CASSLGGTGANVLTF.